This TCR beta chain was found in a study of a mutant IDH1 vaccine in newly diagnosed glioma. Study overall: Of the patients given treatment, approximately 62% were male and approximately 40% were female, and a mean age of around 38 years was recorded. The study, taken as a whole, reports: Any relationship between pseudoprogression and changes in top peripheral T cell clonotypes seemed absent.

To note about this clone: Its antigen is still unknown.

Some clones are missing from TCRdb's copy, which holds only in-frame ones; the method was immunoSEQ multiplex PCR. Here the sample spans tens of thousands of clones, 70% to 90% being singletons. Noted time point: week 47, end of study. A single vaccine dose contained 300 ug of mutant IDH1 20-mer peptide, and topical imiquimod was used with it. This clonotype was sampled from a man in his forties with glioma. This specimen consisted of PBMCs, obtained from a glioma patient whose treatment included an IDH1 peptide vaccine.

The CDR3 region has the DNA TGCGCCAGCAGGCCCGGGGCGGGGAACCAAGAGACCCAGTACTTC. Its protein product is CASRPGAGNQETQYF. The chain joins TRBV5-1 to TRBJ2-5; D perhaps matches TRBD2 (6 bases). Trimming took 5 bases from V and 0 from J, leaving 14 bases between them. CDR1 and CDR2 from the germline V gene are SGHRS and YFSETQ. The CDR3 consists of 15 residues. The whole variable domain, remainder taken from reference TRBV5-1 and TRBJ2-5, is KAGVTQTPRYLIKTRGQQVTLSCSPISGHRSVSWYQQTPGQGLQFLFEYFSETQRNKGNFPGRFSGRQFSNSRSEMNVSTLELGDSALYLCASRPGAGNQETQYFGPGTRLLVL.